These 2 T cell receptor beta chains were sequenced from one sample in a study of blood T cell repertoires in COVID-19. Profiling relied on immunoSEQ multiplex PCR, and the TCRdb table lists in-frame clones only, not all of them. The top ten clones hold around 7% of a sample with about 160,000 clones, about 80% of them seen once. Sequencing input: peripheral blood. Every receptor here comes from a woman in her forties with COVID-19, enrolled during active disease.

This clone was detected only once. This chain connects TRBV5-1 to TRBJ2-1; 12 bases are shared with TRBD2. Germline trimming cut 5 bases from V and 1 base from J; bases unmatched to any gene: 7. Germline assignment: CDR1 SGHRS and CDR2 YFSETQ. This CDR3 is built from 17 residues. The CDR3 is CASRRLAGDSSYNEQFF. The CDR3 nucleotides read TGCGCCAGCAGGAGACTAGCGGGAGATAGTTCCTACAATGAGCAGTTCTTC.

The chain uses TRBV24-1 and TRBJ2-7; D might be TRBD1 (5 bases). Trimming left V 4 bases short and J 8 bases short, with 17 bases between. The CDR3 contains 14 residues. Germline V lookup: CDR1 KGHDR, CDR2 SFDVKD. The DNA for the CDR3 is TGTGCCACCAGTGACCCAACTACAGGTTTAAAGCAGTACTTC. Translating it yields CATSDPTTGLKQYF.